A selection of T cell receptor beta chains follows, all from one sample in a study of identical twins. TCRdb recomputed calls from the 5' RACE reads with MiXCR, one row per CDR3 protein. The sample lists hundreds of thousands of distinct CDR3 sequences; around 8.1% were seen once. Another study also made use of these data, one on yellow fever vaccine responses in identical twins.

Sequenced sample: memory (CD45RO+) T cells sorted from blood. These receptors were collected from a woman younger than 30 in good health. Each CDR3 is given with its conserved first and last residue. D genes are given only for firm matches. Expanded clones get a size class; other rows say once, few or many, or leave the size out.

>many|TRBD1|TRBV5-1|TRBJ2-1
TGCGCCAGCAGCACAGCCGGGACAGGGTACAATGAGCAGTTCTTC
CASSTAGTGYNEQFF
>-|-|TRBV11-2|TRBJ2-5
TGTGCCAGCAGCTTAGTGAAGGGAGTAAAAGAGACCCAGTACTTC
CASSLVKGVKETQYF
>few|-|TRBV7-9|TRBJ2-4
TGTGCCAGCAGCTTAGCCGGAACCAAAAACATTCAGTACTTC
CASSLAGTKNIQYF
>many|TRBD1|TRBV9|TRBJ2-3
TGTGCCAGCAGCGTCGGATTTACAGGGGCAGATACGCAGTATTTT
CASSVGFTGADTQYF
>many|-|TRBV12-3/TRBV12-4|TRBJ1-6
TGTGCCAGCAGTTACCGGACAGTCGGTTCACCCCTCCACTTT
CASSYRTVGSPLHF
>-|TRBD1|TRBV19|TRBJ2-1
TGTGCCAGTACCGACAGGGCAAGCTCCTACAATGAGCAGTTCTTC
CASTDRASSYNEQFF
>many|-|TRBV2|TRBJ2-7
TGTGCCAGCGCCCGGGACATTTCCTACGAGCAGTACTTC
CASARDISYEQYF
>few|-|TRBV20-1|TRBJ2-2
TGCAGTGCTAGAAGGCAGATTAACACCGGGGAGCTGTTTTTT
CSARRQINTGELFF
>-|TRBD2|TRBV20-1|TRBJ2-7
TGCAGTGCTAGATCTGGGACTAGTGAAATCGAGCAGTACTTC
CSARSGTSEIEQYF
>few|TRBD2|TRBV7-9|TRBJ2-1
TGTGCCAGCAGCCAGGGACTAGGAGCCTACAATGAGCAGTTCTTC
CASSQGLGAYNEQFF
>many|TRBD1|TRBV12-3/TRBV12-4|TRBJ2-7
TGTGCCAGCAGTTTCGGACAGGGACGGGACGAGCAGTACTTC
CASSFGQGRDEQYF
>few|TRBD1|TRBV28|TRBJ2-3
TGTGCCAGCAGTTTATGGGGACAGGATACGCAGTATTTT
CASSLWGQDTQYF
>-|-|TRBV12-3/TRBV12-4|TRBJ1-6
TGTACCATCAGTTTAACCGCCGGGGGTCCTACTTATAATTCACCCCTCCACTTT
CTISLTAGGPTYNSPLHF
>many|TRBD2|TRBV7-2|TRBJ2-3
TGTGCCAGCAGCTTAGATTATACTAGCGGAGGCACAGATACGCAGTATTTT
CASSLDYTSGGTDTQYF
>-|TRBD2|TRBV10-3|TRBJ2-3
TGTGCCATCTCGACTAGCGCCACTAGCACAGATACGCAGTATTTT
CAISTSATSTDTQYF
>many|-|TRBV9|TRBJ2-2
TGTGCCAGCAGCGGCGGACCGGGACAATCTAACACCGGGGAGCTGTTTTTT
CASSGGPGQSNTGELFF
>many|-|TRBV4-2|TRBJ2-7
TGTGCCAGCAGCCAAGAAATTGAGGCGGGTTATAACGAGCAGTACTTC
CASSQEIEAGYNEQYF
>many|-|TRBV27|TRBJ2-7
TGTGCCAGCAGTCCTCCCTACGAGCAGTACTTC
CASSPPYEQYF
>-|-|TRBV5-1|TRBJ2-3
TGCGCCAGCAGCTTGGGTCACAGCACAGATACGCAGTATTTT
CASSLGHSTDTQYF
>many|TRBD2|TRBV20-1|TRBJ2-7
TGCAGTGCTCTGCCGCTAGCGGGTTACTACGAGCAGTACTTC
CSALPLAGYYEQYF
>many|-|TRBV5-1|TRBJ1-2
TGCGCCAGCACCGACGGGAACTATGGCTACACCTTC
CASTDGNYGYTF
>many|TRBD2|TRBV5-1|TRBJ2-5
TGCGCCAGCAGCTTGAGCGGGGGAGTGGAGACCCAGTACTTC
CASSLSGGVETQYF
>many|-|TRBV5-1|TRBJ2-5
TGCGCCAGCAGCTTGGAGGCAGGCGGAGAAGAGACCCAGTACTTC
CASSLEAGGEETQYF
>few|-|TRBV19|TRBJ2-2
TGTGCCAGTAGCCCAACAGGGCCGAGCGGGGAGCTGTTTTTT
CASSPTGPSGELFF
>-|-|TRBV7-3|TRBJ2-5
TGTGCCAGCAGCTTAACAGGGTCTGGGACCCAGTACTTC
CASSLTGSGTQYF
>few|-|TRBV24-1|TRBJ2-7
TGTGCCACCAGTGATGGGGACGGTACCTACGAGCAGTACTTC
CATSDGDGTYEQYF
>-|-|TRBV4-1|TRBJ2-3
TGCGCCAGCAGCCAGCGGGACGGCAACACAGATACGCAGTATTTT
CASSQRDGNTDTQYF
>many|TRBD2|TRBV4-1|TRBJ2-2
TGCGCCAGCAGCCAAGTGTCATCTAGCGGGAGGGGTAGCACCGGGGAGCTGTTTTTT
CASSQVSSSGRGSTGELFF